Following are 10 T cell receptor beta chains from one sample sequenced in a study of shared clonotypes between healthy human individuals (dated by TCRdb to 2018 to 2021). CD8 naive samples consisted of CD45RO-negative cells that were positively selected for CCR7, yielding a CD45RA+CCR7+ population without TemRA cells. Libraries were made using the immunoSEQ multiplex PCR assay. The source is immuneACCESS, and TCRdb retained only in-frame sequences with V and J called. Part of the clones is not carried over; for the studies checked, unresolved V genes explain less than half of this, and the remainder is unexplained. Present in this sample are 1.5 million to 2.5 million clones, approximately 95% of which were seen just once. Approximately 1.2% of the sample is held by the ten biggest clonotypes. The sample consisted of naive CD8+ T cells sorted from blood. The cell subset or site label corresponds to: CD45RA+CCR7+. These receptors came from a man younger than 35 in good health.

This clone was observed a single time. The chain recombines TRBV19 with TRBJ1-4; possibly TRBD1 for D (6 bases). The V end lost 5 bases, the J end lost 6 bases, and 16 bases lay between the germline ends. CDR1 and CDR2 from the germline V gene are LNHDA and SQIVND (reference sequence). The CDR3 runs 15 residues. The CDR3 DNA reads TGTGCCAGTAGTTCCTACGAGGAGGGGGATGAAAAACTGTTTTTT. Its protein product is CASSSYEEGDEKLFF.

The chain is built from TRBV30 and TRBJ1-2; D gene uncertain. Germline V CDR1 and CDR2: GTSNPN, SVGIG (reference sequence). Trimming left V 2 bases short and J 8 bases short, with 9 bases between. This CDR3 region has 11 residues. In nucleotides, the CDR3 is TGTGCCTGGAGTACAGACGGAGGCTACACCTTC. Translated: CAWSTDGGYTF.

The V and J genes are TRBV7-2 and TRBJ1-1; no definite D call. This CDR3 has 14 residues. Germline-derived CDR1 and CDR2 are SGHTA and FQGNSA. Trimming cost V 5 bases and J 3 bases, with 13 bases left between them. The CDR3 loop reads CASSPIAGYTEAFF. DNA of the CDR3: TGTGCCAGCAGCCCTATAGCGGGTTACACTGAAGCTTTCTTT.

Regarding this clone: Other DNA sequences in this specimen translate into the identical CDR3. This chain links TRBV27 with TRBJ2-1, with TRBD1 identical over 8 bases. The CDR3 has 14 residues. The junction had 1 base not matched to a gene; V was cut back by 4 bases and J by 2 bases. Germline V gives CDR1 MNHEY, CDR2 SMNVEV (reference sequence). Written as DNA, the CDR3 is TGTGCCAGCAGTTCACAGGGGGCCTACAATGAGCAGTTCTTC. Amino acid sequence: CASSSQGAYNEQFF.

V and J are TRBV10-3 and TRBJ2-3, with TRBD2 identical over 7 bases. V gave up 0 bases and J gave up 0 bases; unmatched junction bases: 6. This CDR3 comprises 17 residues. CDR1 is ENHRY, CDR2 SYGVKD, per germline. CDR3 residues: CAISESTYSGSTDTQYF. The CDR3, as DNA: TGTGCCATCAGTGAGTCGACCTATAGCGGGAGCACAGATACGCAGTATTTT.

The V gene is TRBV11-2, the J gene TRBJ2-1, with 10 nucleotides matching TRBD2. V lost 2 bases, J lost 1 base, and 2 bases stayed unmatched. The CDR3 length is 16 residues. CDR1 is SGHAT and CDR2 is FQNNGV in the germline V gene. The DNA for the CDR3 is TGTGCCAGCAGCTTAAGCGGGGGGGCATCCTACAATGAGCAGTTCTTC. Translation gives CASSLSGGASYNEQFF.

The chain has TRBV28 and TRBJ1-5, with D uncertain. Germline lookup yields CDR1 MDHEN and CDR2 SYDVKM. V was pared by 6 bases and J by 4 bases, with 13 bases between. The CDR3 is made up of 14 amino acids. The CDR3 DNA follows: TGTGCCAGCAGCTCCGCGGTAGGGAATCAGCCCCAGCATTTT. Translated: CASSSAVGNQPQHF.

This clone was observed a few times. The chain has TRBV6-6 and TRBJ2-7, with D perhaps TRBD2 (6 bases). V was cut by 7 bases and J by 3 bases, with 16 bases left in between. The CDR3 length is 14 residues. The germline gives CDR1 MNHNY, CDR2 SVGAGI (reference sequence). This CDR3 is CASTLTGGYYEQYF. DNA for the CDR3: TGTGCCAGCACCCTTACTGGGGGGTACTACGAGCAGTACTTC.

This sequence joins TRBV5-1 and TRBJ2-7, with D unclear. The CDR3 sequence is 15 residues long. Trimming took off 6 bases at V and 0 bases at J, with 16 bases between the two ends. The germline V gene has CDR1 SGHRS and CDR2 YFSETQ. The CDR3 region is CASTEFPDSSYEQYF. The CDR3 nucleotides are TGCGCCAGCACCGAATTTCCCGATAGCTCCTACGAGCAGTACTTC.

The rearrangement links TRBV4-2 to TRBJ2-7; 7 bases fit TRBD2. V shed 0 bases, J shed 1 base, and the junction held 6 bases outside the gene matches. Germline CDR1 reads LGHNA; CDR2 reads YNFKEQ. The CDR3 loop spans 16 amino acids. CDR3: CASSQDVAGSSYEQYF. The CDR3 nucleotides are TGTGCCAGCAGCCAAGATGTAGCGGGTTCGTCCTACGAGCAGTACTTC.